The text below deals with one T cell receptor (beta chain). Its specificity is not known. CDR1 is SQVTM and CDR2 is ANQGSEA in the germline V gene. The CDR3 loop spans 13 amino acids. V was pared by 5 bases and J by 2 bases, with 11 bases between. This sample was included in a study of graft-versus-host responses after intestinal transplantation. In the study overall: After anti-thymocyte globulin induction, recipients took tacrolimus and steroids for about 3 years.

TCRdb keeps only in-frame clones here, not all; method: immunoSEQ multiplex PCR. This sample yields fewer than 95,000 clones, of which just under 95% are seen a single time; more than 0.35% belongs to the top ten. Source: unstimulated CD8+ T cells sorted from spleen or lymph node cells, taken before transplant. The chain joins TRBV29-1 to TRBJ2-3; possibly TRBD1 for D (6 bases). This receptor was identified in a human donor who was the organ donor for an intestinal transplant. CDR3 loop: CSVLGANTDTQYF. As DNA, the CDR3 is TGCAGCGTTCTGGGGGCGAACACAGATACGCAGTATTTT.